The sequence of this T cell receptor beta chain was determined in a study of cytomegalovirus exposure and HLA in healthy donors. The study's findings and limits: Reported performance of the classifier showed diagnosis of cytomegalovirus status with high specificity and sensitivity. From TCR beta sequences, most subjects' HLA-A and HLA-B alleles were reportedly predicted accurately.

It was with 60 Vbeta and 13 Jbeta primers that the PCR ran. Measured with immunoSEQ multiplex PCR; TCRdb has only the in-frame clones, and not every one. The sample contains 95,000 to 150,000 clones, more than 75% of which appear only once. This clone has a handful of counts. The antigen remains undetermined. All the people who gave samples were healthy bone marrow donors. The origin of this receptor is a middle-aged man in good health and CMV-seronegative. Material for sequencing was PBMCs.

CDR3 nucleotides: TGCGCCAGCAGCCAAGGACTAGCGTTCCAAGGGGACACCGGGGAGCTGTTTTTT. Translation: CASSQGLAFQGDTGELFF. J is TRBJ2-2 and V is TRBV4-3; 8 bases match TRBD2. With 1 base clipped from V and 3 bases from J, the junction kept 10 bases outside the gene matches. The germline V gene encodes CDR1 LGHNA and CDR2 YSLEER. The CDR3 loop spans 18 amino acids.